Presented here are 24 T cell receptor beta chains from one specimen sequenced in a study of control samples from healthy donors and cancer patients. The table came from immunoSEQ multiplex PCR; TCRdb's copy has only in-frame clones and leaves some out. Of 150,000 to 200,000 clones listed, 94% were seen once; the top ten hold approximately 1.5%. The sample was blood. All receptors come from a woman between 18 and 30 years old in good health.

V usage is TRBV11-3 and J usage is TRBJ2-7; D remains unclear. This CDR3 has 15 amino acids. Germline values: CDR1 SGHNT, CDR2 YENEEA. Trimming pared 6 bases from V and 7 bases from J, leaving 22 bases between. For the CDR3, the DNA is TGTGCCAGCAGTTCTACACTCCGGGTCCTTGGGGAGCAGTACTTC. Its protein product is CASSSTLRVLGEQYF.

This chain joins TRBV7-9 and TRBJ1-3; no definite D call. V lost 5 bases and J 0 bases, leaving 11 bases between the germline ends. Germline lookup yields CDR1 SEHNR and CDR2 FQNEAQ (reference sequence). This CDR3 has 15 amino acids. DNA for the CDR3: TGTGCCAGCAGCGACCAAGGGTTCTCTGGAAACACCATATATTTT. Translated, it gives CASSDQGFSGNTIYF.

V is TRBV9 and J is TRBJ1-2, with D perhaps TRBD1 (5 bases). CDR1 and CDR2 (germline): SGDLS, YYNGEE. Trimming cost V 1 base and J 0 bases, with 13 bases left between them. The CDR3 runs 16 residues. As DNA, the CDR3 is TGTGCCAGCAGCGTACTAGGGGAGTTAGCTAACTATGGCTACACCTTC. The encoded protein is CASSVLGELANYGYTF.

This chain joins TRBV10-3 and TRBJ2-7; a weak D match, TRBD1 (8 bases). Germline V gene lookup returns CDR1 ENHRY and CDR2 SYGVKD. This CDR3 has 15 amino acids. V lost 5 bases and J 2 bases, leaving 16 bases between the germline ends. CDR3 in DNA: TGTGCCATCAGTAAACAGGGGGGAGGGACCTACGAGCAGTACTTC. Protein product: CAISKQGGGTYEQYF.

The CDR3 spells CASSFWDRAYEQFF. The DNA of the CDR3 is TGTGCCAGCAGTTTTTGGGACAGGGCGTATGAGCAGTTCTTC. The chain joins TRBV27 to TRBJ2-1; TRBD1 agrees at 9 bases. The CDR3 is made up of 14 amino acids. Germline V gene sequence: CDR1 MNHEY, CDR2 SMNVEV (reference sequence). V shed 3 bases, J shed 8 bases, and the junction held 5 bases outside the gene matches.

V usage is TRBV13 and J usage is TRBJ2-2, with 7 bases that match TRBD2. Looked up from germline, CDR1 is PRHDT and CDR2 is FYEKMQ (reference sequence). The CDR3 has 13 amino acids. Trimming removed 7 bases from V and 4 bases from J; junction bases left unmatched: 3. The CDR3 loop is CASTTGGTGELFF. CDR3 DNA: TGTGCCAGCACCACGGGGGGCACCGGGGAGCTGTTTTTT.

This rearrangement joins TRBV2 to TRBJ2-3; TRBD2 might be the D (6 bases). Germline values: CDR1 SNHLY, CDR2 FYNNEI. The V gene lost 3 bases and the J gene lost 2 bases, with 15 bases spanning the gap. This CDR3 region has 16 residues. The CDR3 DNA sequence: TGTGCCAGCAGTGACGGGGGAGAGGCCCTCACAGATACGCAGTATTTT. It specifies CASSDGGEALTDTQYF.

A single count supports this clone. This chain joins TRBV6-1 and TRBJ2-1, with 16 bases identical to TRBD2. This CDR3 contains 18 residues. The trim removed 4 bases at V and 5 bases at J, leaving 8 bases unmatched. Germline V gives CDR1 MNHNS, CDR2 SASEGT. CDR3 nucleotide sequence: TGTGCCAGCAGTGGGGGACTAGCGGGAGGGCCCGCTGACAATGAGCAGTTCTTC. Translated, it gives CASSGGLAGGPADNEQFF.

The V call is TRBV7-9, the J call TRBJ1-2; no clear D gene. V was trimmed by 7 bases and J by 7 bases, leaving 10 bases between them. CDR1 and CDR2 from the germline V gene are SEHNR and FQNEAQ (reference sequence). This CDR3 spans 11 amino acids. CDR3 sequence reads: CASTRTSGYTF. The CDR3 nucleotides read TGTGCCAGCACACGGACCAGTGGCTACACCTTC.

CDR3: CASSIQGMNTEAFF. In nucleotides, the CDR3 is TGTGCCAGCAGTATACAGGGTATGAACACTGAAGCTTTCTTT. The V and J genes are TRBV28 and TRBJ1-1; tentative D call: TRBD1 (6 bases). The V gene lost 5 bases and the J gene lost 0 bases, with 10 bases spanning the gap. Per germline, CDR1 MDHEN and CDR2 SYDVKM. This CDR3 contains 14 residues.

The CDR3 DNA sequence: TGTGCCAGCAGCCAGATCGGACAGGGGAACTATGGCTACACCTTC. Its protein is CASSQIGQGNYGYTF. The chain joins TRBV28 to TRBJ1-2; TRBD1 aligns across 9 bases. The CDR3 runs 15 residues. Losses at the gene ends were 6 bases for V and 2 bases for J; bases not matched to a gene: 7. Germline lookup yields CDR1 MDHEN and CDR2 SYDVKM.

This rearrangement joins TRBV5-1 to TRBJ1-1; D is perhaps TRBD1 (5 bases). The germline V and J ends were trimmed by 0 bases and 1 base, with 10 bases remaining between them. In germline, CDR1 is SGHRS, CDR2 YFSETQ. This CDR3 contains 15 residues. The CDR3 DNA follows: TGCGCCAGCAGCTTGGAGGAAAGGGGGAACACTGAAGCTTTCTTT. Translating it yields CASSLEERGNTEAFF.

The chain couples TRBV4-1 to TRBJ1-2; the D is unclear. V was trimmed by 3 bases and J by 4 bases, leaving 30 bases between them. This CDR3 has 20 residues. Germline V gives CDR1 MGHRA, CDR2 YSYEKL. Here the CDR3 reads CASSQNPNAPGLGSRYGYTF. CDR3 nucleotides: TGCGCCAGCAGCCAGAACCCCAATGCGCCCGGATTAGGTTCTCGCTATGGCTACACCTTC.

CDR3 amino acids: CASSLRAEAFF. The CDR3 region has the DNA TGTGCCAGCAGTTTAAGGGCTGAAGCTTTCTTT. This chain uses TRBV28 with TRBJ1-1; D gene uncertain. Germline CDR1 is MDHEN and CDR2 is SYDVKM. The CDR3 has 11 amino acids. Trimming cost V 2 bases and J 6 bases, with 4 bases left between them.

In nucleotides, the CDR3 is TGTGCCAGCAGCCCTAATTTTGGCTATGGCTACACCTTC. Encoded protein: CASSPNFGYGYTF. The chain has TRBV12-3 or TRBV12-4 and TRBJ1-2; no clear D. This CDR3 is 13 amino acids long. The V and J ends lost 6 bases and 4 bases respectively, with 12 bases between them.

The CDR3 bases are TGTGCCAGCACGTGGACTGCCGGAAACACCATATATTTT. Translating gives CASTWTAGNTIYF. The chain has TRBV6-5 and TRBJ1-3; D unclear. CDR1 and CDR2 (germline): MNHEY, SVGAGI. CDR3 length equals 13 residues. Trimming shortened V by 7 bases and J by 4 bases, and 11 bases separated the two germline ends.

This rearrangement joins TRBV12-3 or TRBV12-4 to TRBJ1-2, with no clear D. CDR3 size: 12 residues. Trimming cost V 2 bases and J 12 bases, with 13 bases left between them. Written as DNA, the CDR3 is TGTGCCAGCAGTTTACATCGGGAAGGCCACACCTTC. Its translation is CASSLHREGHTF.

The chain combines TRBV19 with TRBJ2-3; no clear D gene. The germline V and J ends were trimmed by 3 bases and 6 bases, with 7 bases remaining between them. Germline assignment: CDR1 LNHDA and CDR2 SQIVND (reference sequence). The CDR3 contains 12 residues. The CDR3 loop is CASSIRRDTQYF. The CDR3, as DNA: TGTGCCAGTAGTATCCGACGTGATACGCAGTATTTT. The variable domain in full, completed from reference TRBV19 and TRBJ2-3, reads DGGITQSPKYLFRKEGQNVTLSCEQNLNHDAMYWYRQDPGQGLRLIYYSQIVNDFQKGDIAEGYSVSREKKESFPLTVTSAQKNPTAFYLCASSIRRDTQYFGPGTRLTVL.

This clone has just one count. V gene TRBV27 combines with J gene TRBJ2-7; D remains unclear. CDR3 size: 14 residues. Germline CDR1 reads MNHEY; CDR2 reads SMNVEV (reference sequence). Trimming cost V 2 bases and J 3 bases, with 11 bases left between them. The CDR3 nucleotides read TGTGCCAGCAGTTTAAGCACGGCCCGCTACGAGCAGTACTTC. Translated, it gives CASSLSTARYEQYF.

J is TRBJ1-1 and V is TRBV7-9; D may be TRBD1 (6 bases). Trimming took off 5 bases at V and 9 bases at J, with 13 bases between the two ends. CDR1 is SEHNR and CDR2 is FQNEAQ in the germline V gene (reference sequence). This CDR3 has 12 residues. CDR3 residues: CASSPDDRQAFF. The CDR3, as DNA: TGTGCCAGCAGCCCCGACGACAGGCAAGCTTTCTTT.

The V and J genes are TRBV27 and TRBJ2-2; weak D call: TRBD2 (7 bases). The V and J ends lost 3 bases and 0 bases respectively, with 14 bases between them. Germline assignment: CDR1 MNHEY and CDR2 SMNVEV (reference sequence). This CDR3 spans 17 amino acids. CDR3 sequence reads: CASSFRGGNANTGELFF. Here the CDR3 DNA reads TGTGCCAGCAGTTTTAGGGGGGGGAACGCGAACACCGGGGAGCTGTTTTTT.

This sequence joins TRBV11-2 and TRBJ2-1; TRBD1 aligns across 8 bases. Germline CDR1 and CDR2: SGHAT and FQNNGV. The CDR3 sequence is 14 residues long. V gave up 4 bases and J gave up 6 bases; unmatched junction bases: 5. CDR3: CASSWDRIINEQFF. The CDR3 coding sequence is TGTGCCAGCAGCTGGGACAGGATAATCAATGAGCAGTTCTTC.

This rearrangement joins TRBV27 to TRBJ2-5; D gene ambiguous. Germline CDR1 reads MNHEY; CDR2 reads SMNVEV (reference sequence). The CDR3 is 13 amino acids. V was pared by 4 bases and J by 5 bases, with 11 bases between. CDR3 sequence: CASSSTPWETQYF. The CDR3 bases are TGTGCCAGCAGTTCTACCCCATGGGAGACCCAGTACTTC.

This clone was observed once. This sequence joins TRBV2 and TRBJ2-5; perhaps D is TRBD1 or TRBD2 (5 bases each). Germline V gene data show CDR1 as SNHLY and CDR2 as FYNNEI. The CDR3 loop spans 14 amino acids. The germline V and J ends were trimmed by 4 bases and 4 bases, with 13 bases remaining between them. CDR3 in amino acids: CASSVEGWGETQYF. The DNA of the CDR3 is TGTGCCAGCAGTGTAGAGGGGTGGGGAGAGACCCAGTACTTC.